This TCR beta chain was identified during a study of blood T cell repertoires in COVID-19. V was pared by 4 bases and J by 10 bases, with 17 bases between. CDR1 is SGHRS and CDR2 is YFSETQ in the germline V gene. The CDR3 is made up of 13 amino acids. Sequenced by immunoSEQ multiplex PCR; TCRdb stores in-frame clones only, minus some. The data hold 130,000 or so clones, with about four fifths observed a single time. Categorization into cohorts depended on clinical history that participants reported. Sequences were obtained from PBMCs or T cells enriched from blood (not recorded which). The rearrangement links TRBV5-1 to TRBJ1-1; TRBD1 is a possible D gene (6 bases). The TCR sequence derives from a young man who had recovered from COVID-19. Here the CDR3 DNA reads TGCGCCAGCAGCCCAGACAGGTCCGGTGGAGCTTTCTTT. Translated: CASSPDRSGGAFF.